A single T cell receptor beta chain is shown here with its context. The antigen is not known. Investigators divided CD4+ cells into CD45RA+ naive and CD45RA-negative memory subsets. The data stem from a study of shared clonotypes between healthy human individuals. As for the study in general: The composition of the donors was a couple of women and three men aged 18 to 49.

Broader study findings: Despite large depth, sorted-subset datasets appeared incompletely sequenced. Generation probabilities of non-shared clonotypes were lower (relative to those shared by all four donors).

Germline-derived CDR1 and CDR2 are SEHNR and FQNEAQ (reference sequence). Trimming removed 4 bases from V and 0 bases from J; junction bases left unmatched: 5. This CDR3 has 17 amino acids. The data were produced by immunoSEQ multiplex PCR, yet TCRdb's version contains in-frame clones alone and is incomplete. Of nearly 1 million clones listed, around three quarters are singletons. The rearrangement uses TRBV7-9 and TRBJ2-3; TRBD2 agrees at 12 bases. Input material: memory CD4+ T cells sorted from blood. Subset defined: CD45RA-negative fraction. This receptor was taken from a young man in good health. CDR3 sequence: CASSSGLAGKSTDTQYF. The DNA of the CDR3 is TGTGCCAGCAGCTCCGGACTAGCGGGGAAGAGCACAGATACGCAGTATTTT. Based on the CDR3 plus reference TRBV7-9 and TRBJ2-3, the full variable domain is DTGVSQNPRHKITKRGQNVTFRCDPISEHNRLYWYRQTLGQGPEFLTYFQNEAQLEKSRLLSDRFSAERPKGSFSTLEIQRTEQGDSAMYLCASSSGLAGKSTDTQYFGPGTRLTVL.